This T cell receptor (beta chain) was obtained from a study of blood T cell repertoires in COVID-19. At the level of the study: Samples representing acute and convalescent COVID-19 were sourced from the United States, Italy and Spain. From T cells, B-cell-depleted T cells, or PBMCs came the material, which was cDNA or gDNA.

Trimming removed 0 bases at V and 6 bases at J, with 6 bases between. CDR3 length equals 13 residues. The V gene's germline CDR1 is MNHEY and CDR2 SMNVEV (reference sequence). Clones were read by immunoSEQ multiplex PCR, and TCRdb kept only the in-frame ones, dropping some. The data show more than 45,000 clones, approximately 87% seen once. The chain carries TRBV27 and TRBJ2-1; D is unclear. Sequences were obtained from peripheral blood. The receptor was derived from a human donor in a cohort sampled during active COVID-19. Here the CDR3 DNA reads TGTGCCAGCAGTTTATCTTCTAGCAATGAGCAGTTCTTC. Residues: CASSLSSSNEQFF.